The entry that follows covers one T cell receptor (beta chain) sequence. In the study's own analysis: Reference gene primer amplification gave nucleated cell count estimates. TCRdb keeps only in-frame clones here, not all; method: immunoSEQ multiplex PCR. From that table come the V and J calls and clone size; the DNA was used to work out D and trimming. Counted here are some 150,000 clones, around 87% occurring once; the ten biggest clones make up around 16%. These data are taken from a study of blood T cell repertoires in COVID-19. Study information: There were acute and convalescent COVID-19 samples, and they came from the United States, Italy and Spain. The cDNA or gDNA used as material had been derived from T cells, B-cell-depleted T cells, or PBMCs.

Sequencing was carried out using peripheral blood. This clonotype was obtained from a woman aged 35 to 49 with acute or convalescent COVID-19.

CDR3 sequence reads: CASSLMTGGTSPLHF. DNA of the CDR3: TGTGCCAGCAGCCTAATGACAGGGGGTACTTCACCCCTCCACTTT. The chain is built from TRBV14 and TRBJ1-6, with 9 bases aligning to TRBD1. The germline V gene has CDR1 SGHDN and CDR2 FVKESK. V shed 4 bases and J 9 bases; nucleotides not matched to a gene: 7. This CDR3 has 15 amino acids.